The 18 T cell receptor beta chains below all came from one sample that was sequenced in a study of human T cells and chemical hapten exposure. The sample's time point: pre-sensitization, week 0. Treatment described: therapeutic diphenylcyclopropenone sensitization with weekly scalp DPC. TCRdb processed the RACE reads anew with MiXCR; each CDR3 protein has one entry. The sample yields over 300,000 distinct CDR3 sequences, 5.1% seen once. The specimen was whole blood, collected in connection with sensitization to the hapten diphenylcyclopropenone (DPC). Receptors originate from a woman aged 45-60 years with alopecia areata. Some clones in this sample may be carry-over from other donors' samples.

This clonotype was seen repeatedly, ten times or more. The rearrangement joins TRBV3-1 to TRBJ2-1, with 11 bases aligning to TRBD2. Germline V gene data show CDR1 as LGHDT and CDR2 as YNNKEL (reference sequence). V shed 6 bases, J shed 2 bases, and the junction held 12 bases outside the gene matches. This CDR3 contains 18 residues. CDR3 DNA: TGTGCCAGCAGACCTTACACCGGACTAGCGGGTACCTACAATGAGCAGTTCTTC. Protein sequence: CASRPYTGLAGTYNEQFF.

This clonotype was found a few times. This chain links TRBV20-1 with TRBJ2-1; D gene unclear. This CDR3 region has 12 residues. Trimming took 3 bases from V and 7 from J, leaving 10 bases between them. CDR1 and CDR2 from the germline V gene are DFQATT and SNEGSKA (reference sequence). CDR3 protein: CSASYWKNEQFF. CDR3 nucleotides: TGCAGTGCTAGCTATTGGAAGAATGAGCAGTTCTTC.

This clonotype was seen a few times. V usage is TRBV7-9 and J usage is TRBJ2-5, with a tentative D call TRBD2 (7 bases). This CDR3 has 21 amino acids. The germline V and J ends were trimmed by 4 bases and 2 bases, with 32 bases remaining between them. Germline V gene lookup returns CDR1 SEHNR and CDR2 FQNEAQ (reference sequence). The CDR3 is CASSSQQGFEGRAPLQETQYF. The CDR3, as DNA: TGTGCCAGCAGCTCGCAACAGGGATTCGAGGGGAGGGCCCCGTTGCAAGAGACCCAGTACTTC.

This chain joins TRBV7-2 and TRBJ2-4; D possibly corresponds to TRBD2 (5 bases). The V end lost 5 bases, the J end lost 3 bases, and 17 bases lay between the germline ends. Germline-derived CDR1 and CDR2 are SGHTA and FQGNSA. This CDR3 has 16 amino acids. The CDR3 DNA is TGTGCCAGCAGCCCCCCTTGGGAGCGTGGCAAAAACATTCAGTACTTC. Translating it yields CASSPPWERGKNIQYF.

This clonotype was counted at least ten times. The chain employs TRBV5-4 and TRBJ2-3; 16 positions agree with TRBD2. Trimming removed 4 bases from V and 6 bases from J; junction bases left unmatched: 11. Germline CDR1 and CDR2: SGHNT and YYREEE (reference sequence). This CDR3 is built from 18 residues. The CDR3 coding sequence is TGTGCCAGCAGCACGGGACTAGCGGGGGGGCTTTTATTCGATACGCAGTATTTT. It specifies CASSTGLAGGLLFDTQYF.

This clonotype showed up just a few times. The chain couples TRBV6-2 or TRBV6-3 to TRBJ2-3, with a possible D match to TRBD2 (6 bases). V was cut by 4 bases and J by 5 bases, with 16 bases left in between. The germline V gene has CDR1 MNHEY and CDR2 SVGEGT. CDR3 length: 15 amino acids. CDR3 bases: TGTGCCAGCAGTTCCCCTGTGGAGGGCGGAGATACGCAGTATTTT. Translating gives CASSSPVEGGDTQYF.

This clonotype has only a few counts. The J gene is TRBJ2-4, the V gene TRBV15; 10 bases align to TRBD2. This CDR3 is built from 16 residues. CDR1 and CDR2 (germline): LNHNV, YYDKDF (reference sequence). The J segment lost 6 bases and the V segment lost 3 bases, leaving 8 bases of the junction unmatched. The CDR3 DNA is TGTGCCACCAGCAGTCGGACTAGCGGTATTGGAAACATTCAGTACTTC. Its protein is CATSSRTSGIGNIQYF.

The V and J genes are TRBV25-1 and TRBJ1-2; the match to TRBD1 covers 9 bases. The CDR3 is made up of 12 amino acids. The junction had 5 bases not matched to a gene; V was cut back by 6 bases and J by 9 bases. Germline CDR1 MGHDK, CDR2 SYGVNS. The DNA of the CDR3 is TGTGCCAGCAGCCGGGACAGGGATAGCTACACCTTC. Protein product: CASSRDRDSYTF.

This clonotype has more than one count but fewer than ten. The chain has TRBV30 and TRBJ2-1, with TRBD1 matching 7 bases. V lost 0 bases, J lost 4 bases, and 3 bases stayed unmatched. CDR1 GTSNPN and CDR2 SVGIG come from the germline V gene (reference sequence). The CDR3 length is 14 residues. This CDR3 is CAWSVGGNYNEQFF. CDR3 bases: TGTGCCTGGAGTGTAGGGGGCAATTACAATGAGCAGTTCTTC.

The V call is TRBV9, the J call TRBJ1-2; D may be TRBD1 (5 bases). CDR1 and CDR2 (germline): SGDLS, YYNGEE. This CDR3 comprises 16 residues. V was clipped by 4 bases and J by 1 base, with 17 bases between them. CDR3 protein: CASSPPLGDGNYGYTF. CDR3 DNA sequence: TGTGCCAGCAGCCCCCCTCTTGGGGACGGTAACTATGGCTACACCTTC.

This clonotype was recorded many times. This chain connects TRBV12-3 or TRBV12-4 to TRBJ2-1; no firm D call. This CDR3 is 13 amino acids long. V gave up 6 bases and J gave up 6 bases, with 12 bases separating them. The CDR3 region is CASSGRLVNEQFF. DNA for the CDR3: TGTGCCAGCAGCGGGCGGCTAGTCAATGAGCAGTTCTTC.

This clonotype was observed a few times. The chain uses TRBV7-9 and TRBJ2-7, with TRBD1 identical over 11 bases. Germline V gives CDR1 SEHNR, CDR2 FQNEAQ (reference sequence). This CDR3 contains 16 residues. V lost 5 bases, J lost 3 bases, and 9 bases stayed unmatched. Here the CDR3 reads CASSGGTGGSFYEQYF. Here the CDR3 DNA reads TGTGCCAGCAGCGGAGGGACAGGGGGGTCGTTCTACGAGCAGTACTTC.

The chain has TRBV7-2 and TRBJ2-3; TRBD2 matches at 13 bases. The junction had 4 bases not matched to a gene; V was cut back by 2 bases and J by 2 bases. The CDR3 loop spans 17 amino acids. CDR1 SGHTA and CDR2 FQGNSA come from the germline V gene. The CDR3 nucleotides are TGTGCCAGCAGCTTAACTAGCGGGGGGGCCCCCACAGATACGCAGTATTTT. Its translation: CASSLTSGGAPTDTQYF.

The sample holds many counts of this clonotype. Here the CDR3 DNA reads TGCAGTGCGACTAGCGGTCGGGAGACCCAGTACTTC. Protein: CSATSGRETQYF. The chain is built from TRBV20-1 and TRBJ2-5, with 9 bases matching TRBD2. This CDR3 region has 12 residues. V trimming: 6 bases; J trimming: 5 bases; junction bases outside the gene matches: 4. Germline V CDR1 and CDR2: DFQATT, SNEGSKA (reference sequence).

This clonotype was observed a handful of times. CDR3 DNA sequence: TGTGCCAGCGCAAACGCTAACTATGGCTACACCTTC. Translated, it gives CASANANYGYTF. This chain joins TRBV6-2 or TRBV6-3 and TRBJ1-2, with unresolved D. From germline, CDR1 is MNHEY and CDR2 SVGEGT. This CDR3 has 12 residues. V gave up 8 bases and J gave up 0 bases, with 7 bases separating them.

In regard to this clonotype: As the CDR3 is not closed by the conserved phenylalanine or tryptophan, this likely results from a read error. The rearrangement links TRBV10-3 to TRBJ2-7; TRBD2 might be the D (5 bases). The CDR3 has 12 residues. Trimming shortened V by 2 bases and J by 5 bases, and 7 bases separated the two germline ends. Germline-derived CDR1 and CDR2 are ENHRY and SYGVKD. The CDR3 DNA sequence: TGTGCCATCAGTGAGGAGGGCCACGAGCAGTACCTC. Amino acid sequence: CAISEEGHEQYL.

The sample holds many counts of this clonotype. The rearrangement joins TRBV14 to TRBJ2-7; D might be TRBD2 (5 bases). The germline CDR1 and CDR2 sequences are SGHDN and FVKESK. Trimming removed 8 bases at V and 1 base at J, with 12 bases between. The CDR3 has 13 residues. The CDR3 protein is CASSHRDSYEQYF. CDR3 in DNA: TGTGCCAGCTCACACCGGGATTCCTACGAGCAGTACTTC.

The chain carries TRBV28 and TRBJ1-1; TRBD1 matches 8 bases. The CDR3 spans 16 residues. V gave up 2 bases and J gave up 1 base; unmatched junction bases: 6. Germline V gene sequence: CDR1 MDHEN, CDR2 SYDVKM. This CDR3 reads CASSLGSGTGNTEAFF. The CDR3 DNA follows: TGTGCCAGCAGTTTAGGGTCCGGGACAGGGAACACTGAAGCTTTCTTT.